These 27 T cell receptor beta chains were all obtained from the same sample, sequenced in a study of cytomegalovirus exposure and HLA in healthy donors. The repertoire was sequenced with immunoSEQ multiplex PCR; TCRdb's copy has only in-frame clones and lacks some. The sample yields some 170,000 clones, 86% seen once. Input material: PBMCs. The source of these receptors is a man between 18 and 29 years old in good health and CMV-seropositive.

The gene calls are TRBV6-1 and TRBJ2-2, with 7 bases that match TRBD1. This CDR3 has 16 amino acids. Germline CDR1 MNHNS, CDR2 SASEGT. V shed 3 bases, J shed 3 bases, and the junction held 7 bases outside the gene matches. DNA of the CDR3: TGTGCCAGCAGTGACGTTAGGGGGCCCTACACCGGGGAGCTGTTTTTT. Translating it yields CASSDVRGPYTGELFF.

A word on this clone: Since no conserved phenylalanine or tryptophan closes the CDR3, a read error is the likely cause. The limits of the CDR3 on the DNA are not certain, so only TCRdb's listed CDR3 is given. The V call is TRBV6-6, the J call TRBJ1-2; the table assigns TRBD1, which was not confirmed against the DNA. The CDR3 spans 11 amino acids, including both terminal residues. The germline V gene has CDR1 MNHNY and CDR2 SVGAGI (reference sequence). CDR3 sequence: CASGTGSPLVL.

The chain joins TRBV13 to TRBJ2-7; 8 bases align to TRBD2. The CDR3 covers 14 residues. V gave up 4 bases and J gave up 2 bases; unmatched junction bases: 4. The germline CDR1 and CDR2 sequences are PRHDT and FYEKMQ (reference sequence). In DNA form, the CDR3 reads TGTGCCAGCAGCTCCCCGGGACTAGCCTACGAGCAGTACTTC. This codes for CASSSPGLAYEQYF.

The chain's CDR3 is CASSWPAVLVTNTGELFF. Here the CDR3 DNA reads TGTGCCAGCAGCTGGCCTGCCGTACTAGTCACGAACACCGGGGAGCTGTTTTTT. The chain uses TRBV7-2 and TRBJ2-2; D might be TRBD2 (5 bases). V was trimmed by 4 bases and J by 0 bases, leaving 18 bases between them. Per the germline V gene, CDR1 is SGHTA and CDR2 is FQGNSA. The CDR3 is 18 amino acids.

The chain combines TRBV11-2 with TRBJ2-7, with 9 bases matching TRBD1. Per germline, CDR1 SGHAT and CDR2 FQNNGV. With V trimmed by 3 bases and J by 5 bases, 11 bases remained unmatched. There are 16 residues in the CDR3. CDR3 region: CASSFRNRGRLDEQYF. The DNA for the CDR3 is TGTGCCAGCAGCTTTAGGAACAGGGGGCGGTTGGACGAGCAGTACTTC.

This chain uses TRBV28 with TRBJ2-3, with 8 nucleotides matching TRBD1. The CDR3 totals 15 residues. V shed 3 bases, J shed 3 bases, and the junction held 5 bases outside the gene matches. Germline V lookup: CDR1 MDHEN, CDR2 SYDVKM. CDR3 in amino acids: CASSFRRQGTDTQYF. CDR3 sequence (DNA): TGTGCCAGCAGTTTCCGTCGACAGGGGACAGATACGCAGTATTTT.

The V call is TRBV6-1, the J call TRBJ2-3; 7 nucleotides agree with TRBD2. V was pared by 6 bases and J by 4 bases, with 1 base of the junction left unmatched. The CDR3 covers 12 residues. The germline gives CDR1 MNHNS, CDR2 SASEGT. The CDR3 reads CASRLAADTQYF. The CDR3 DNA follows: TGTGCCAGCAGGCTAGCGGCAGATACGCAGTATTTT.

The rearrangement joins TRBV6-1 to TRBJ1-1, with 7 bases that match TRBD1. This CDR3 is built from 14 residues. Germline CDR1 is MNHNS and CDR2 is SASEGT. Losses at the gene ends were 4 bases for V and 3 bases for J; bases not matched to a gene: 5. The CDR3 DNA follows: TGTGCCAGCAGTGCGGGACAGATTTACACTGAAGCTTTCTTT. Its translation: CASSAGQIYTEAFF.

The CDR3 region is CASSYGTGGLHGYTF. CDR3 nucleotide sequence: TGTGCCAGCAGCTACGGGACAGGGGGGTTACATGGCTACACCTTC. The chain combines TRBV7-9 with TRBJ1-2, with 11 bases that match TRBD1. The CDR3 extends over 15 amino acids. Trimming cost V 4 bases and J 6 bases; bases outside gene matches: 7. CDR1 and CDR2 (germline): SEHNR, FQNEAQ (reference sequence).

This clone was seen a single time. The chain uses TRBV4-2 and TRBJ2-1; 9 positions agree with TRBD2. The CDR3 contains 13 residues. The V and J ends lost 4 bases and 7 bases, in that order; junction bases with no gene match: 2. CDR1 is LGHNA, CDR2 YNFKEQ, per germline. The CDR3 here is CASSPRGGNEQFF. The CDR3 coding sequence is TGTGCCAGCAGCCCGCGGGGGGGAAATGAGCAGTTCTTC.

This clone showed up just once. This sequence joins TRBV2 and TRBJ2-3; 12 nucleotides line up with TRBD2. The CDR3 consists of 13 residues. With 6 bases clipped from V and 9 bases from J, the junction kept 4 bases outside the gene matches. Germline V CDR1 and CDR2: SNHLY, FYNNEI. CDR3 loop: CASRSSGGATQYF. CDR3 bases: TGTGCCAGCAGGTCTAGCGGGGGGGCGACGCAGTATTTT.

The gene calls are TRBV6-5 and TRBJ2-1, with D maybe TRBD1 (5 bases). Per the germline V gene, CDR1 is MNHEY and CDR2 is SVGAGI. The V and J ends lost 5 bases and 8 bases respectively, with 16 bases between them. The CDR3 is 14 amino acids. As DNA, the CDR3 is TGTGCCAGCAGTCCTCCGGGTGGGGCAGATGAGCAGTTCTTC. It yields the protein CASSPPGGADEQFF.

The chain has TRBV28 and TRBJ1-2, with D possibly matching TRBD1 (5 bases). Trimming pared 8 bases from V and 8 bases from J, leaving 21 bases between. Germline V gene lookup returns CDR1 MDHEN and CDR2 SYDVKM. CDR3 size: 14 residues. The chain's CDR3 is CASQDTSLSWGYTF. The DNA for the CDR3 is TGTGCCAGCCAGGACACCTCCCTTTCCTGGGGCTACACCTTC.

This chain joins TRBV7-9 and TRBJ1-1; 9 nucleotides agree with TRBD1. From germline, CDR1 is SEHNR and CDR2 FQNEAQ (reference sequence). The V segment lost 5 bases and the J segment 3 bases; nucleotides outside the gene matches: 7. CDR3 length: 15 residues. DNA for the CDR3: TGTGCCAGCAGCCCTTGGACAGGGGAAGACACTGAAGCTTTCTTT. This gives the protein CASSPWTGEDTEAFF.

The gene calls are TRBV27 and TRBJ2-1, with TRBD1 as a possible D gene (5 bases). The CDR3 has 13 residues. Germline V gene sequence: CDR1 MNHEY, CDR2 SMNVEV (reference sequence). V shed 5 bases and J shed 9 bases, with 14 bases lying between them. Written as DNA, the CDR3 is TGTGCCAGCAGTCAGACTTTGGGGCTTGAGCAGTTCTTC. It is translated as CASSQTLGLEQFF.

The chain has TRBV29-1 and TRBJ2-2; D unresolved. Germline CDR1 is SQVTM and CDR2 is ANQGSEA. V lost 4 bases and J 6 bases, leaving 18 bases between the germline ends. This CDR3 region has 15 residues. The CDR3 reads CSVVVRGSPAGELFF. The CDR3, as DNA: TGCAGCGTTGTGGTCCGCGGCTCCCCCGCCGGGGAGCTGTTTTTT.

The gene calls are TRBV5-6 and TRBJ2-7; D possibly corresponds to TRBD2 (5 bases). This CDR3 comprises 14 residues. V was cut by 3 bases and J by 2 bases, with 12 bases left in between. Germline assignment: CDR1 SGHDT and CDR2 YYEEEE. CDR3: CASSSISATYEQYF. The CDR3 coding sequence is TGTGCCAGCAGCTCCATTAGCGCGACCTACGAGCAGTACTTC.

The J gene is TRBJ2-3, the V gene TRBV11-2, with 13 bases matching TRBD2. V lost 4 bases to trimming and J lost 4 bases; unmatched junction nucleotides: 5. This CDR3 is built from 16 residues. Per the germline V gene, CDR1 is SGHAT and CDR2 is FQNNGV. CDR3 loop: CASSWTSGSVPDTQYF. The CDR3 DNA is TGTGCCAGCAGCTGGACTAGCGGGAGTGTCCCAGATACGCAGTATTTT.

This sequence joins TRBV4-2 and TRBJ1-2; D not certain. The CDR3 consists of 15 residues. Germline CDR1 LGHNA, CDR2 YNFKEQ. V was cut by 0 bases and J by 4 bases, with 12 bases left in between. CDR3 sequence (DNA): TGTGCCAGCAGCCAAGAAGGCGGCAGAAGCTATGGCTACACCTTC. Its protein product is CASSQEGGRSYGYTF.

The sample holds one count of this clone. The chain recombines TRBV9 with TRBJ2-7; the match to TRBD2 covers 7 bases. CDR1 is SGDLS, CDR2 YYNGEE, per germline. This CDR3 contains 15 residues. The ends lost 0 bases at V and 5 bases at J; junction bases unmatched: 8. CDR3 in DNA: TGTGCCAGCAGCGTAGAGGGGACTAAGTATAACGAGCAGTACTTC. It encodes CASSVEGTKYNEQYF. Combining the CDR3 with reference TRBV9 and TRBJ2-7 gives the whole variable domain DSGVTQTPKHLITATGQRVTLRCSPRSGDLSVYWYQQSLDQGLQFLIQYYNGEERAKGNILERFSAQQFPDLHSELNLSSLELGDSALYFCASSVEGTKYNEQYFGPGTRLTVT.

This chain uses TRBV7-2 with TRBJ1-1, with 10 nucleotides matching TRBD1. With 8 bases clipped from V and 4 bases from J, the junction kept 10 bases outside the gene matches. CDR1 and CDR2 (germline): SGHTA, FQGNSA. The CDR3 extends over 15 amino acids. CDR3 sequence (DNA): TGTGCCAGCGGCCGGGACAGGGGATTGGGCACTGAAGCTTTCTTT. The encoded protein is CASGRDRGLGTEAFF.

This clone appeared a single time. The chain's CDR3 is CASSTTSRGIGKNIQYF. Here the CDR3 DNA reads TGTGCCAGCAGTACTACTAGCCGGGGCATAGGCAAAAACATTCAGTACTTC. The rearrangement joins TRBV5-6 to TRBJ2-4; the D gene is possibly TRBD2 (6 bases). The CDR3 has 17 residues. Trimming cost V 5 bases and J 3 bases, with 21 bases left between them. The germline CDR1 and CDR2 sequences are SGHDT and YYEEEE. Full variable domain (missing parts from reference TRBV5-6 and TRBJ2-4): DAGVTQSPTHLIKTRGQQVTLRCSPKSGHDTVSWYQQALGQGPQFIFQYYEEEERQRGNFPDRFSGHQFPNYSSELNVNALLLGDSALYLCASSTTSRGIGKNIQYFGAGTRLSVL.

This clone was recorded only once. The J gene is TRBJ2-1, the V gene TRBV7-8; no clear D. Trimming removed 7 bases at V and 6 bases at J, with 16 bases between. This CDR3 spans 14 amino acids. Germline V lookup: CDR1 SGHVS, CDR2 FQNEAQ. DNA of the CDR3: TGTGCCAGCAAAACGCCAGGCCTAACCAATGAGCAGTTCTTC. As protein: CASKTPGLTNEQFF.

V gene TRBV19 combines with J gene TRBJ1-5; 9 bases agree with TRBD1. Looked up from germline, CDR1 is LNHDA and CDR2 is SQIVND (reference sequence). The length of the CDR3 is 14 residues. Germline trimming cut 5 bases from V and 5 bases from J; bases unmatched to any gene: 4. The CDR3 DNA reads as TGTGCCAGTAGTGGTACAGGGGGCGATCAGCCCCAGCATTTT. Encoded protein: CASSGTGGDQPQHF.

The J gene is TRBJ1-2, the V gene TRBV18; TRBD1 matches at 7 bases. The germline CDR1 and CDR2 sequences are KGHSH and LQKENI. Trimming took 6 bases from V and 6 from J; bases not matched to a gene: 13. This CDR3 contains 15 residues. This CDR3 is CASSPIAQQGNGYTF. DNA for the CDR3: TGTGCCAGCTCCCCCATAGCTCAACAGGGGAATGGCTACACCTTC.

This chain joins TRBV5-6 and TRBJ2-7; TRBD2 matches at 9 bases. V gave up 0 bases and J gave up 4 bases; unmatched junction bases: 8. From germline, CDR1 is SGHDT and CDR2 YYEEEE. The CDR3 loop spans 16 amino acids. The CDR3 loop reads CASSLVGAGGFYEQYF. In DNA, the CDR3 is TGTGCCAGCAGCTTGGTGGGAGCGGGGGGCTTTTACGAGCAGTACTTC.

V is TRBV9 and J is TRBJ1-4; a possible D gene is TRBD1 (5 bases). Trimming stripped 3 bases from V and 6 bases from J, with 21 bases between. CDR1 is SGDLS and CDR2 is YYNGEE in the germline V gene. The CDR3 extends over 17 amino acids. CDR3 DNA: TGTGCCAGCAGCGAGGGACCCGGGCTCGGAGGGGATGAAAAACTGTTTTTT. Translating gives CASSEGPGLGGDEKLFF.